The entry below gives a single T cell receptor (beta chain) sequence along with its context. No antigen is known for it. The CDR3 length is 16 residues. V lost 5 bases and J lost 3; bases outside the gene matches: 8. Per germline, CDR1 LNHDA and CDR2 SQIVND (reference sequence). Assay: immunoSEQ multiplex PCR; the TCRdb copy retains only in-frame clones and omits some. The sample holds 150,000 to 200,000 clones, 75% to 90% seen once. The data were obtained in a study of T cell responses to AZD1222 COVID-19 vaccine. Study-wide findings and caveats: Spike-specific TCR breadth and depth grew following two AZD1222 doses. Clonal diversity may have been underestimated in mostly white British donors.

Sequencing used peripheral blood, obtained 28 days after the second dose of the MenACWY control vaccine. V and J are TRBV19 and TRBJ1-5, with TRBD1 matching over 9 bases. The TCR originated in an adult who received the MenACWY meningococcal vaccine as a control. The CDR3 DNA sequence: TGTGCCAGTAGTTCGGGCACAGGGGGCGTCAATCAGCCCCAGCATTTT. Residues: CASSSGTGGVNQPQHF.